The text below deals with one TCR beta chain. This CDR3 spans 15 amino acids. V shed 3 bases, J shed 1 base, and the junction held 5 bases outside the gene matches. Germline V gene lookup returns CDR1 KGHSH and CDR2 LQKENI. These data originate in a study of blood T cell repertoires in COVID-19. Study summary: Sites across the United States, Italy and Spain contributed samples from acute and convalescent COVID-19.

Repertoires were generated with immunoSEQ multiplex PCR, while TCRdb's copy carries only in-frame clones and drops some. The sample yields 250,000 to 350,000 clones, around 90% seen once. Categorization into cohorts depended on clinical history that participants reported. The sequence derives from a woman aged 30 to 39 who had recovered from COVID-19. Sample: PBMCs or T cells enriched from blood (not recorded which). The chain has TRBV18 and TRBJ1-1; 7 bases line up with TRBD1. CDR3 nucleotide sequence: TGTGCCAGCTCACCGCCCGGGACAGAGAACACTGAAGCTTTCTTT. It codes for CASSPPGTENTEAFF. Using reference TRBV18 and TRBJ1-1 for the parts outside the CDR3, the full variable domain is NAGVMQNPRHLVRRRGQEARLRCSPMKGHSHVYWYRQLPEEGLKFMVYLQKENIIDESGMPKERFSAEFPKEGPSILRIQQVVRGDSAAYFCASSPPGTENTEAFFGQGTRLTVV.